What follows is one T cell receptor beta chain and its context. Its antigen specificity is not known. Base-call qualities are not available, and no considerably larger clone is one nucleotide away. CDR1 and CDR2, looked up from the germline V gene, are SGHRS and YFSETQ. V is pared back by 6 bases and J by 0 bases, with 11 bases lying between the germline termini. Including the terminal cysteine and phenylalanine, the CDR3 comprises 14 residues. The CDR3 DNA has 42 bases and is translated from base 1. This sample is part of a study of response to subunit inactivated influenza vaccine (dated by TCRdb to 2016 to 2018). Regarding the complete study: To follow how T cells responded to a trivalent subunit inactivated influenza vaccine, the researchers relied on deep quantitative profiling of the T cell receptor repertoire. Broad study findings and their caveats: The authors proposed that each seasonal influenza vaccination may bring in only a limited number of new T cells.

Library method: RT-PCR. The listed sequencing device is Illumina HiSeq 2500. TCRdb reprocessed the public reads (quality trimming at Q25 with fastp, clone calling with MiXCR) and kept in-frame beta chains. Every CDR3 protein is listed once, alongside the most common genes and DNA of its rows. The sample contains hundreds of thousands of distinct CDR3 sequences, 15% to 19% of them found a single time. In total, the top ten clones hold around 10% of the sample. The V gene is TRBV5-1 and the J gene is TRBJ2-3; a confident D gene designation cannot be given. The sequence was collected from a man aged 45-65 years who received an inactivated influenza vaccine. Donor details come from another sample of the same person, matched by shared clones. Source: PBMCs from blood, taken 12 days after vaccination. The CDR3 region: CASTGSLSTDTQYF. The nucleotides are TGCGCCAGCACCGGCAGTCTTAGCACAGATACGCAGTATTTT. With the portions outside the CDR3 filled from the reference TRBV5-1 and TRBJ2-3 genes, the complete variable region becomes KAGVTQTPRYLIKTRGQQVTLSCSPISGHRSVSWYQQTPGQGLQFLFEYFSETQRNKGNFPGRFSGRQFSNSRSEMNVSTLELGDSALYLCASTGSLSTDTQYFGPGTRLTVL.